The 32 T cell receptor beta chains reported below all come from one sample, sequenced in a study of graft-versus-host responses after intestinal transplantation. Antigens for these TCRs are unknown. Profiling relied on immunoSEQ multiplex PCR, and the TCRdb table lists in-frame clones only, not all of them. The sample has 30,000 to 35,000 clones, roughly four fifths seen once. The material was unstimulated CD8+ T cells sorted from spleen or lymph node cells, obtained before intestinal transplant. Every receptor here comes from a human donor who received an intestinal transplant.

This rearrangement joins TRBV19 to TRBJ2-7; 14 bases match TRBD2. CDR1 LNHDA and CDR2 SQIVND come from the germline V gene (reference sequence). The CDR3 covers 18 residues. V trimming: 5 bases; J trimming: 2 bases; junction bases outside the gene matches: 11. The CDR3 DNA sequence: TGTGCCAGTAGTTCCTCCCCCGGGACTAGCGGGAGACCCTACGAGCAGTACTTC. The encoded protein is CASSSSPGTSGRPYEQYF.

This clone was detected once. The CDR3 spells CASSFGSGSYEQYF. The CDR3 DNA follows: TGTGCCAGCAGCTTCGGGTCCGGCTCCTACGAGCAGTACTTC. The V call is TRBV13, the J call TRBJ2-7; D is undetermined. This CDR3 comprises 14 residues. Per germline, CDR1 PRHDT and CDR2 FYEKMQ (reference sequence). Trimming cost V 3 bases and J 0 bases, with 9 bases left between them. Drawing the rest from reference TRBV13 and TRBJ2-7, the complete variable domain is AAGVIQSPRHLIKEKRETATLKCYPIPRHDTVYWYQQGPGQDPQFLISFYEKMQSDKGSIPDRFSAQQFSDYHSELNMSSLELGDSALYFCASSFGSGSYEQYFGPGTRLTVT.

The chain has TRBV28 and TRBJ2-3; 7 bases align to TRBD2. This CDR3 is built from 13 residues. Trimming cost V 3 bases and J 8 bases; bases outside gene matches: 5. Per the germline V gene, CDR1 is MDHEN and CDR2 is SYDVKM. Here the CDR3 DNA reads TGTGCCAGCAGTTTTGTGGGGGGGGGTACGCAGTATTTT. The encoded protein is CASSFVGGGTQYF.

V is TRBV7-6 and J is TRBJ2-7; TRBD1 aligns across 7 bases. V shed 2 bases, J shed 3 bases, and the junction held 4 bases outside the gene matches. CDR1 is SGHVS and CDR2 is FNYEAQ in the germline V gene. This CDR3 comprises 14 residues. CDR3 DNA sequence: TGTGCCAGCAGCTTAAAGGGGGCTCACTACGAGCAGTACTTC. Its translation: CASSLKGAHYEQYF.

This rearrangement joins TRBV27 to TRBJ2-1; TRBD2 matches at 10 bases. Unmatched junction bases numbered 1, after V lost 5 bases and J lost 3 bases. This CDR3 comprises 14 residues. CDR1 and CDR2 from the germline V gene are MNHEY and SMNVEV (reference sequence). The CDR3, as DNA: TGTGCCAGCAGTACTAGCGGGGACTACAATGAGCAGTTCTTC. It is translated as CASSTSGDYNEQFF.

The J gene is TRBJ2-3, the V gene TRBV7-6; weak D call: TRBD1 (5 bases). This CDR3 contains 15 residues. Germline CDR1 reads SGHVS; CDR2 reads FNYEAQ. The V gene lost 5 bases and the J gene lost 2 bases, with 14 bases spanning the gap. CDR3 bases: TGTGCCAGCAGCACACACGAAGGGGACACAGATACGCAGTATTTT. Translated, it gives CASSTHEGDTDTQYF.

The rearrangement joins TRBV27 to TRBJ2-7; the match to TRBD2 covers 12 bases. CDR1 and CDR2 (germline): MNHEY, SMNVEV (reference sequence). Trimming at V came to 4 bases and at J to 4 bases, leaving 5 bases not matched to a gene. The CDR3 consists of 15 residues. The CDR3 loop reads CASSSLAGGRYEQYF. The CDR3 coding sequence is TGTGCCAGCAGTTCCCTAGCGGGGGGGCGTTACGAGCAGTACTTC.

A few counts support this clone. The rearrangement links TRBV21-1 to TRBJ2-2; the table's D call, TRBD1, has no DNA check behind it. TRBV21-1 corresponds to a pseudogene. This CDR3 is 15 amino acids long. DNA of the CDR3: TGTGCCAGCAGCAACCGGGACAGGGGATTCGGGGAGCTGTTTTTT. Translated: CASSNRDRGFGELFF.

The V gene is TRBV5-6, the J gene TRBJ2-3; D perhaps matches TRBD2 (6 bases). The CDR3 contains 15 residues. V was pared by 4 bases and J by 2 bases, with 14 bases between. Germline V gives CDR1 SGHDT, CDR2 YYEEEE. The CDR3 reads CASSPWRANTDTQYF. Written as DNA, the CDR3 is TGTGCCAGCAGCCCTTGGAGGGCGAACACAGATACGCAGTATTTT.

This chain joins TRBV7-6 and TRBJ2-3, with TRBD2 identical over 9 bases. This CDR3 is built from 15 residues. Germline CDR1 is SGHVS and CDR2 is FNYEAQ. The V gene end was trimmed by 5 bases and the J gene end by 4 bases; junction bases not matched to a gene: 7. CDR3 amino acids: CASSRKRGVSDTQYF. DNA of the CDR3: TGTGCCAGCAGCCGCAAGCGGGGGGTATCAGATACGCAGTATTTT.

This clone appeared a single time. V and J are TRBV25-1 and TRBJ2-3; 10 bases map to TRBD2. The V gene's germline CDR1 is MGHDK and CDR2 SYGVNS. This CDR3 comprises 18 residues. V lost 2 bases to trimming and J lost 1 base; unmatched junction nucleotides: 9. This chain's CDR3 is CASSENTRTSGRTDTQYF. DNA of the CDR3: TGTGCCAGCAGTGAAAATACTCGGACTAGCGGCCGCACAGATACGCAGTATTTT.

This sequence joins TRBV5-8 and TRBJ1-1, with 8 bases identical to TRBD1. CDR3 length: 16 residues. The V gene end was trimmed by 6 bases and the J gene end by 7 bases; junction bases not matched to a gene: 17. Germline V CDR1 and CDR2: SGHTS, YDEGEE. The CDR3 loop is CASKGQGAVGAYEAFF. As DNA, the CDR3 is TGTGCCAGCAAAGGTCAGGGGGCCGTGGGGGCATATGAAGCTTTCTTT.

The CDR3 reads CASSAAYGGDEQFF. The CDR3 DNA follows: TGTGCCAGCAGCGCAGCTTACGGCGGGGATGAGCAGTTCTTC. V is TRBV6-5 and J is TRBJ2-1, with a possible D match to TRBD2 (6 bases). CDR1 and CDR2 from the germline V gene are MNHEY and SVGAGI. The CDR3 extends over 14 amino acids. With 6 bases removed from V and 8 bases from J, the gap between germline ends came to 17 bases.

The rearrangement joins TRBV15 to TRBJ2-7; D is ambiguous. CDR1 LNHNV and CDR2 YYDKDF come from the germline V gene (reference sequence). The CDR3 runs to 15 residues. V gave up 3 bases and J gave up 3 bases, with 15 bases separating them. CDR3 loop: CATSSEVRQVYEQYF. The CDR3 region has the DNA TGTGCCACCAGCAGCGAAGTCCGCCAGGTCTACGAGCAGTACTTC.

The rearrangement joins TRBV11-3 to TRBJ2-1, with D maybe TRBD1 (7 bases). From germline, CDR1 is SGHNT and CDR2 YENEEA. Trimming stripped 1 base from V and 0 bases from J, with 10 bases between. The CDR3 covers 16 residues. CDR3 nucleotide sequence: TGTGCCAGCAGCTTAGCAGGGGGGAGCTCCTACAATGAGCAGTTCTTC. Its translation is CASSLAGGSSYNEQFF.

The rearrangement uses TRBV2 and TRBJ2-7; TRBD1 agrees at 9 bases. Looked up from germline, CDR1 is SNHLY and CDR2 is FYNNEI. V shed 6 bases and J 4 bases; nucleotides not matched to a gene: 4. This CDR3 is 13 amino acids long. The CDR3 loop reads CASRGTGPYEQYF. The CDR3 coding sequence is TGTGCCAGCAGAGGGACAGGGCCGTACGAGCAGTACTTC.

V gene TRBV5-4 combines with J gene TRBJ1-1, with no clear D. This CDR3 is 13 amino acids long. Germline V lookup: CDR1 SGHNT, CDR2 YYREEE (reference sequence). V was trimmed by 0 bases and J by 5 bases, leaving 8 bases between them. The CDR3 bases are TGTGCCAGCAGCTTGGGGTATCAGACTGAAGCTTTCTTT. It is translated as CASSLGYQTEAFF.

The chain uses TRBV10-3 and TRBJ2-1; 7 positions agree with TRBD1. V lost 5 bases and J lost 4; bases outside the gene matches: 11. Germline V lookup: CDR1 ENHRY, CDR2 SYGVKD. This CDR3 contains 16 residues. The CDR3 nucleotides read TGTGCCATCAGTAAAGGACAGGAAAACGCTTACAATGAGCAGTTCTTC. Its protein is CAISKGQENAYNEQFF.

This chain connects TRBV29-1 to TRBJ1-2; 7 bases are a match to TRBD1. Per the germline V gene, CDR1 is SQVTM and CDR2 is ANQGSEA. Trimming took 4 bases from V and 5 from J; bases not matched to a gene: 4. The CDR3 has 12 residues. CDR3 nucleotides: TGCAGCGTTGTGGACAGGCCTTATGGCTACACCTTC. Translated: CSVVDRPYGYTF.

This chain joins TRBV28 and TRBJ2-5; TRBD2 matches at 12 bases. The CDR3 consists of 16 residues. From germline, CDR1 is MDHEN and CDR2 SYDVKM. The trim removed 7 bases at V and 4 bases at J, leaving 10 bases unmatched. The CDR3 DNA follows: TGTGCCAGCACCTCGGCGGCACTAGCGGGAGGAGAGACCCAGTACTTC. Its protein product is CASTSAALAGGETQYF.

This clone was seen just once. The chain links TRBV15 to TRBJ2-7, with a tentative D call TRBD2 (5 bases). Trimming left V 5 bases short and J 1 base short, with 12 bases between. This CDR3 spans 14 amino acids. Germline V lookup: CDR1 LNHNV, CDR2 YYDKDF (reference sequence). CDR3 amino acids: CATSGLPGSYEQYF. CDR3 nucleotides: TGTGCCACCAGCGGACTCCCCGGGTCCTACGAGCAGTACTTC. Based on the CDR3 plus reference TRBV15 and TRBJ2-7, the full variable domain is DAMVIQNPRYQVTQFGKPVTLSCSQTLNHNVMYWYQQKSSQAPKLLFHYYDKDFNNEADTPDNFQSRRPNTSFCFLDIRSPGLGDTAMYLCATSGLPGSYEQYFGPGTRLTVT.

This clone has a single count. The chain uses TRBV28 and TRBJ2-5, with a weak D call TRBD1 (5 bases). Per the germline V gene, CDR1 is MDHEN and CDR2 is SYDVKM. The length of the CDR3 is 14 residues. Trimming took 6 bases from V and 5 from J, leaving 16 bases between them. Written as DNA, the CDR3 is TGTGCCAGCAGCCTCGAGAAGGGGCGCGAGACCCAGTACTTC. Amino acid sequence: CASSLEKGRETQYF.

The gene calls are TRBV28 and TRBJ1-5; D gene unclear. V was pared by 4 bases and J by 2 bases, with 24 bases between. The CDR3 runs 19 residues. Germline lookup yields CDR1 MDHEN and CDR2 SYDVKM. The DNA of the CDR3 is TGTGCCAGCAGTTCCCCCCTAACCGGGAAATGGGATCGCAATCAGCCCCAGCATTTT. It encodes CASSSPLTGKWDRNQPQHF.

The CDR3 nucleotides read TGTGCCAGCAGACCGGGACTCCCGGGGGAGCAGTACTTC. Its protein product is CASRPGLPGEQYF. The V gene is TRBV28, the J gene TRBJ2-7, with a tentative D call TRBD2 (6 bases). The V end lost 6 bases, the J end lost 7 bases, and 16 bases lay between the germline ends. The CDR3 runs to 13 residues. Germline values: CDR1 MDHEN, CDR2 SYDVKM.

For the CDR3, the DNA is TGTGCCAGCAGCGGGACAGGGGGCCTAAGCGAGCAGTACTTC. Amino acid sequence: CASSGTGGLSEQYF. This rearrangement joins TRBV7-9 to TRBJ2-7; 12 positions agree with TRBD1. The junction had 5 bases not matched to a gene; V was cut back by 5 bases and J by 6 bases. CDR1 is SEHNR and CDR2 is FQNEAQ in the germline V gene (reference sequence). The CDR3 has 14 amino acids.

The chain joins TRBV27 to TRBJ2-1; 11 bases are a match to TRBD1. This CDR3 comprises 15 residues. Per the germline V gene, CDR1 is MNHEY and CDR2 is SMNVEV (reference sequence). V shed 5 bases, J shed 4 bases, and the junction held 4 bases outside the gene matches. The CDR3 sequence is CASSGQGAGYNEQFF. The CDR3 bases are TGTGCCAGCAGTGGACAGGGGGCTGGTTACAATGAGCAGTTCTTC.

The chain is built from TRBV7-8 and TRBJ2-1, with D perhaps matching TRBD2 (7 bases). The CDR3 consists of 14 residues. Trimming pared 5 bases from V and 9 bases from J, leaving 17 bases between. Germline values: CDR1 SGHVS, CDR2 FQNEAQ. This CDR3 reads CASSRTTGRGEQFF. CDR3 nucleotide sequence: TGTGCCAGCAGCCGTACTACAGGGAGGGGTGAGCAGTTCTTC.

This sequence joins TRBV19 and TRBJ1-5; D is uncertain. V dropped 7 bases and J dropped 7 bases, with 20 bases sitting between them. Germline lookup yields CDR1 LNHDA and CDR2 SQIVND (reference sequence). The CDR3 runs to 15 residues. DNA of the CDR3: TGTGCCAGTACTTATAACGAGGCACCTTGGCAGCCCCAGCATTTT. As protein: CASTYNEAPWQPQHF. Looking up the rest from reference TRBV19 and TRBJ1-5 gives the full variable domain: DGGITQSPKYLFRKEGQNVTLSCEQNLNHDAMYWYRQDPGQGLRLIYYSQIVNDFQKGDIAEGYSVSREKKESFPLTVTSAQKNPTAFYLCASTYNEAPWQPQHFGDGTRLSIL.

The chain has TRBV11-2 and TRBJ2-7; 8 bases map to TRBD2. CDR1 is SGHAT and CDR2 is FQNNGV in the germline V gene. The CDR3 is made up of 14 amino acids. V lost 2 bases, J lost 3 bases, and 3 bases stayed unmatched. The CDR3 here is CASSLIAGSYEQYF. The CDR3 DNA follows: TGTGCCAGCAGCTTAATAGCGGGGAGCTACGAGCAGTACTTC.

The V call is TRBV2, the J call TRBJ2-5, with TRBD2 matching over 9 bases. Per germline, CDR1 SNHLY and CDR2 FYNNEI. The CDR3 has 16 amino acids. J was trimmed by 5 bases and V by 1 base; bases with no gene match: 8. CDR3 amino acids: CASSEVRGGPWETQYF. DNA of the CDR3: TGTGCCAGCAGTGAAGTGCGGGGGGGCCCGTGGGAGACCCAGTACTTC. Drawing the rest from reference TRBV2 and TRBJ2-5, the complete variable domain is EPEVTQTPSHQVTQMGQEVILRCVPISNHLYFYWYRQILGQKVEFLVSFYNNEISEKSEIFDDQFSVERPDGSNFTLKIRSTKLEDSAMYFCASSEVRGGPWETQYFGPGTRLLVL.

The chain carries TRBV5-4 and TRBJ1-1; a weak D match, TRBD1 (6 bases). Looked up from germline, CDR1 is SGHNT and CDR2 is YYREEE (reference sequence). The length of the CDR3 is 15 residues. Trimming removed 6 bases at V and 1 base at J, with 16 bases between. CDR3 DNA: TGTGCCAGCAAGGAAAACAGGGAGGGGAACACTGAAGCTTTCTTT. As protein: CASKENREGNTEAFF. Full variable domain (remainder filled in from reference TRBV5-4 and TRBJ1-1): ETGVTQSPTHLIKTRGQQVTLRCSSQSGHNTVSWYQQALGQGPQFIFQYYREEENGRGNFPPRFSGLQFPNYSSELNVNALELDDSALYLCASKENREGNTEAFFGQGTRLTVV.

V is TRBV18 and J is TRBJ1-2; a possible D gene is TRBD1 (6 bases). The CDR3 has 16 residues. From germline, CDR1 is KGHSH and CDR2 LQKENI. V dropped 3 bases and J dropped 0 bases, with 14 bases sitting between them. DNA of the CDR3: TGTGCCAGCTCACCGAACAGGGCGGCGACTAACTATGGCTACACCTTC. Translated, it gives CASSPNRAATNYGYTF.